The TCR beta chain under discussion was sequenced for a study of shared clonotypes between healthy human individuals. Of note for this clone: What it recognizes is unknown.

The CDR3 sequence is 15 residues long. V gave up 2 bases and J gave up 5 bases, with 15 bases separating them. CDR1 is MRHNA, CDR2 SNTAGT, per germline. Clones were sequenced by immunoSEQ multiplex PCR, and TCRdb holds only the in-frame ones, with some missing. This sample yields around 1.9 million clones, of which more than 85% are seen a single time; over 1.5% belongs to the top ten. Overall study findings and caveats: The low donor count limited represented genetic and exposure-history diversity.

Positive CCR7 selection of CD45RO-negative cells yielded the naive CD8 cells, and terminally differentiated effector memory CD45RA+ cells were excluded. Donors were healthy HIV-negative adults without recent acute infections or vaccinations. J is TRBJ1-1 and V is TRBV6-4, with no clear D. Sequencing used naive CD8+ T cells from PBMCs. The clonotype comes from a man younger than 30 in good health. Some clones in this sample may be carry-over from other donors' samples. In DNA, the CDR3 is TGTGCCAGCAGTGACCTAGGGAAAGGAGGGACTGAAGCTTTCTTT. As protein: CASSDLGKGGTEAFF.